Listed below are T cell receptor beta chains from one sample, sequenced in a study of T cells in Graves' hyperthyroidism and ophthalmopathy. TCRdb recomputed calls from the multiplex PCR reads with MiXCR, one row per CDR3 protein. The sample consists of 250,000 to 300,000 distinct CDR3 sequences, about 17% of them appearing once. Material: blood. All receptors come from a woman aged 60-75 years with Graves' ophthalmopathy. Both conserved end residues are part of each CDR3. A D gene is named only where the DNA matches it firmly. The size field is filled for only some rows; it gives once, few, many or a size class.

many	TRBV20-1	TRBD2	TRBJ2-3	TGCAGTGCTGCGACTAGCGGGAGGTCTACAGATACGCAGTATTTT	CSAATSGRSTDTQYF
-	TRBV9	TRBD2	TRBJ2-7	TGTGCCAGTCCGCGGGGGGGTTACGAGCAGTACTTC	CASPRGGYEQYF
few	TRBV7-2	TRBD1	TRBJ2-4	TGTGCCAGCACCCTTAGGACTCCGGGACAGGGGTCCTCCAGTAAAAACATTCAGTACTTC	CASTLRTPGQGSSSKNIQYF
many	TRBV18	-	TRBJ1-3	TGTGCCAGCTCACCGACGGCAGGCCTTCAGGTGGGGGATTTT	CASSPTAGLQVGDF
-	TRBV29-1	-	TRBJ1-1	TGCAGCGTTGAAAAGCGTCTGAACACTGAAGCTTTCTTT	CSVEKRLNTEAFF
many	TRBV5-1	-	TRBJ1-4	TGCGCCAGCAGCTTGGACCCGGGGGTCGATGAAAAACTGTTTTTT	CASSLDPGVDEKLFF
few	TRBV28	TRBD1	TRBJ1-5	TGTGCCAGCAGTCTCGACAGGGTTAGAGGCAATCAGCCCCAGCATTTT	CASSLDRVRGNQPQHF
-	TRBV7-8	TRBD2	TRBJ2-1	TGTGCCAGCAGCTTAGGACTAGCGGGAGAAGGCGATGAGCAGTTCTTC	CASSLGLAGEGDEQFF
-	TRBV20-1	TRBD1	TRBJ1-6	TGCAGTGCAAGGGCGGTGGGACAGGACTTCTCACCCCTCCACTTT	CSARAVGQDFSPLHF
-	TRBV20-1	-	TRBJ2-5	TGCAGTGCTAGAGATTGGATCCCCGGGAACGGAGAGACCCAGTACTTC	CSARDWIPGNGETQYF
-	TRBV18	TRBD1	TRBJ1-1	TGTGCCAGCTCACCGGAGCAGGGGGAGGGCACTGAAGCTTTCTTT	CASSPEQGEGTEAFF
-	TRBV20-1	TRBD1	TRBJ2-3	TGCAGTGCTAAAGGACAGGTTGGCACAGATACGCAGTATTTT	CSAKGQVGTDTQYF
many	TRBV5-1	TRBD1	TRBJ2-1	TGCGCCAGCAGCTCCGCCGGACAGGGATGGAATGAGCAGTTCTTC	CASSSAGQGWNEQFF
-	TRBV19	-	TRBJ2-7	TGTGCCAGTAGTAGGGGACCCACCTACGAGCAGTACTTC	CASSRGPTYEQYF
many	TRBV11-2	TRBD1	TRBJ1-1	TGTGCCAGCAGCGCACATGGGACAGAGAATACTGAAGCTTTCTTT	CASSAHGTENTEAFF